The 24 T cell receptor beta chains reported below all come from one sample, sequenced in a study of T cell repertoires in cytomegalovirus infection. TCRdb reanalysed the reads using MiXCR and keeps one entry per CDR3 protein. The sample has approximately 730,000 distinct CDR3 sequences; 25% to 30% are singletons. No cognate antigen is known for these TCRs. This sample comprised cultured CD8+ T cells from PBMCs, obtained from culture after CMV antigen stimulation. These receptors came from a human donor in good health (CMV status not recorded). Some clones in this sample may be carry-over from other donors' samples.

This clonotype was recorded at least ten times. V usage is TRBV7-9 and J usage is TRBJ2-3, with 7 bases fitting TRBD1. The CDR3 runs 14 residues. Germline CDR1 and CDR2: SEHNR and FQNEAQ (reference sequence). V was pared by 5 bases and J by 0 bases, with 2 bases of the junction left unmatched. The CDR3 bases are TGTGCCAGCAGCCAGACAGGGAGCACAGATACGCAGTATTTT. It specifies CASSQTGSTDTQYF.

The chain links TRBV6-2 or TRBV6-3 to TRBJ2-1; 7 nucleotides match TRBD2. The CDR3 covers 15 residues. Germline V CDR1 and CDR2: MNHEY, SVGEGT. V was pared by 2 bases and J by 7 bases, with 8 bases of the junction left unmatched. As DNA, the CDR3 is TGTGCCAGCAGTTACGGGCTAGCGGAGGTAAATGAGCAGTTCTTC. This codes for CASSYGLAEVNEQFF.

The chain employs TRBV7-2 and TRBJ1-3; a possible D gene is TRBD1 (5 bases). This CDR3 contains 16 residues. CDR1 is SGHTA, CDR2 FQGNSA, per germline. V lost 3 bases to trimming and J lost 3 bases, with 15 bases between them. The CDR3 loop reads CASSFVYQGDGNTIYF. The CDR3 DNA reads TGTGCCAGCAGCTTCGTTTACCAGGGAGATGGAAACACCATATATTTT.

This clonotype was observed many times. The CDR3 DNA follows: TGTGCCAGCAATCAACTCGGTAGCGGGGGGGGATACAATGAGCAGTTCTTC. It translates to CASNQLGSGGGYNEQFF. The chain couples TRBV7-6 to TRBJ2-1; TRBD2 matches at 11 bases. The ends lost 7 bases at V and 4 bases at J; junction bases unmatched: 12. Looked up from germline, CDR1 is SGHVS and CDR2 is FNYEAQ. This CDR3 has 17 residues.

The V gene is TRBV2, the J gene TRBJ2-7; a weak D match, TRBD1 (5 bases). V was shortened by 3 bases and J by 6 bases, with 18 bases between the two germline ends. The CDR3 has 15 residues. Looked up from germline, CDR1 is SNHLY and CDR2 is FYNNEI. CDR3 loop: CASSEAGWGLGEQYV. As DNA, the CDR3 is TGTGCCAGCAGTGAGGCAGGGTGGGGCTTGGGCGAGCAGTACGTC.

This clonotype came up many times. V usage is TRBV18 and J usage is TRBJ1-5, with TRBD1 matching 8 bases. The CDR3 totals 16 residues. With 3 bases clipped from V and 2 bases from J, the junction kept 6 bases outside the gene matches. CDR1 KGHSH and CDR2 LQKENI come from the germline V gene. CDR3 protein: CASSPGQGRGNQPQHF. The CDR3 nucleotides read TGTGCCAGCTCACCTGGACAGGGAAGGGGCAATCAGCCCCAGCATTTT.

The V and J genes are TRBV27 and TRBJ2-1, with 10 nucleotides matching TRBD1. The CDR3 has 13 residues. The V segment lost 8 bases and the J segment 8 bases; nucleotides outside the gene matches: 6. CDR1 and CDR2 (germline): MNHEY, SMNVEV (reference sequence). CDR3 sequence: CASGTGVLYEQFF. In DNA, the CDR3 is TGTGCCAGCGGGACAGGGGTACTCTATGAGCAGTTCTTC.

This clonotype was detected many times. J is TRBJ1-2 and V is TRBV7-6, with TRBD1 as a possible D gene (6 bases). The CDR3 is 15 residues long. Germline V gene data show CDR1 as SGHVS and CDR2 as FNYEAQ. V was trimmed by 5 bases and J by 6 bases, leaving 19 bases between them. CDR3 nucleotides: TGTGCCAGCAGCGAGTACAGGGCACCCGGTCATGGCTACACCTTC. Its translation is CASSEYRAPGHGYTF.

On this clonotype: A read error may produce the germline difference seen at one junction end. The chain uses TRBV4-1 and TRBJ2-7; a weak D match, TRBD2 (5 bases). The CDR3 totals 15 residues. CDR1 is MGHRA, CDR2 YSYEKL, per germline. The chain's CDR3 is CASSHPLVGSYEQYF. The DNA of the CDR3 is TGTGCCAGCAGCCATCCACTAGTGGGAAGCTACGAGCAGTACTTC.

The chain carries TRBV12-5 and TRBJ2-3, with D perhaps TRBD2 (5 bases). V dropped 3 bases and J dropped 6 bases, with 22 bases sitting between them. The CDR3 length is 17 residues. Germline CDR1 LGHNT, CDR2 FRNRAP. The DNA of the CDR3 is TGTGCTAGTGGTTTTAACGCCGAATCGGGGATGACGGATACGCAGTATTTT. Translating gives CASGFNAESGMTDTQYF.

This clonotype was observed a few times. V gene TRBV6-2 or TRBV6-3 combines with J gene TRBJ2-5, with D unresolved. This CDR3 spans 15 amino acids. Germline V gene data show CDR1 as MNHEY and CDR2 as SVGEGT. Trimming pared 2 bases from V and 1 base from J, leaving 11 bases between. The CDR3 DNA follows: TGTGCCAGCAGTTACCCCGGAACCTTCCAAGAGACCCAGTACTTC. Translating gives CASSYPGTFQETQYF.

The chain recombines TRBV9 with TRBJ2-2, with TRBD2 identical over 8 bases. Germline V lookup: CDR1 SGDLS, CDR2 YYNGEE. The ends lost 3 bases at V and 4 bases at J; junction bases unmatched: 5. There are 15 residues in the CDR3. For the CDR3, the DNA is TGTGCCAGCAGCGACAGCGGGGGACTCACCGGGGAGCTGTTTTTT. Translating gives CASSDSGGLTGELFF.

This clonotype came up a few times. The chain joins TRBV28 to TRBJ1-1, with D tentatively TRBD1 (6 bases). This CDR3 is built from 16 residues. Trimming pared 5 bases from V and 1 base from J, leaving 17 bases between. Germline V gene data show CDR1 as MDHEN and CDR2 as SYDVKM. The CDR3 here is CASSPGDRGWNTEAFF. The DNA of the CDR3 is TGTGCCAGCAGTCCAGGTGATAGGGGGTGGAACACTGAAGCTTTCTTT.

The chain combines TRBV10-2 with TRBJ2-1; weak D call: TRBD1 (5 bases). The CDR3 runs 13 residues. Germline CDR1 is WSHSY and CDR2 is SAAADI. Trimming took 7 bases from V and 4 from J, leaving 11 bases between them. CDR3 in amino acids: CASKGVGYNEQFF. In DNA, the CDR3 is TGCGCCAGCAAAGGGGTGGGGTACAATGAGCAGTTCTTC.

The chain has TRBV20-1 and TRBJ2-7; 8 bases align to TRBD1. There are 13 residues in the CDR3. The V segment lost 6 bases and the J segment 5 bases; nucleotides outside the gene matches: 9. Germline CDR1 DFQATT, CDR2 SNEGSKA (reference sequence). CDR3 amino acids: CSAKSTGAHEQYV. CDR3 bases: TGCAGTGCGAAATCGACAGGGGCCCACGAGCAGTACGTC.

This clonotype was detected only a few times. This sequence joins TRBV6-2 or TRBV6-3 and TRBJ1-2; weak D call: TRBD1 (5 bases). CDR3 length: 12 amino acids. V was shortened by 2 bases and J by 7 bases, with 8 bases between the two germline ends. Germline V gene lookup returns CDR1 MNHEY and CDR2 SVGEGT. The CDR3 loop is CASSYGGSGYTF. In DNA form, the CDR3 reads TGTGCCAGCAGTTACGGGGGTTCTGGCTACACCTTC.

This clonotype was seen more than once but under ten times. The chain joins TRBV6-8 to TRBJ2-2; D may match TRBD1 or TRBD2 (5 bases each). Deletions cut 1 base from V and 4 bases from J, with 7 bases between. This CDR3 has 14 residues. Germline CDR1 reads MNHGY; CDR2 reads SAAAGT. The CDR3 region has the DNA TGTGCCAGCAGTTACTGGGACGGCACCGGGGAGCTGTTTTTT. The encoded protein is CASSYWDGTGELFF.

V and J are TRBV27 and TRBJ2-7, with TRBD1 matching over 9 bases. Germline CDR1 and CDR2: MNHEY and SMNVEV (reference sequence). The CDR3 loop spans 14 amino acids. The V gene end was trimmed by 5 bases and the J gene end by 4 bases; junction bases not matched to a gene: 6. In DNA form, the CDR3 reads TGTGCCAGCAGTAGGACAGGGGCCAGATACGAGCAGTACTTC. Amino acid sequence: CASSRTGARYEQYF.

The chain employs TRBV19 and TRBJ2-2; D not certain. This CDR3 region has 15 residues. Germline CDR1 LNHDA, CDR2 SQIVND (reference sequence). Trimming took off 2 bases at V and 0 bases at J, with 7 bases between the two ends. The CDR3: CASSILGTNTGELFF. In DNA, the CDR3 is TGTGCCAGTAGTATACTGGGTACGAACACCGGGGAGCTGTTTTTT.

The chain joins TRBV5-5 to TRBJ2-2, with a weak D call TRBD2 (6 bases). V was trimmed by 4 bases and J by 4 bases, leaving 14 bases between them. The germline V gene has CDR1 SGHKS and CDR2 YYEKEE (reference sequence). The CDR3 has 15 amino acids. CDR3 region: CASSRRVPATGELFF. For the CDR3, the DNA is TGTGCCAGCAGCAGGAGGGTACCTGCCACCGGGGAGCTGTTTTTT. Full variable domain (remainder filled in from reference TRBV5-5 and TRBJ2-2): DAGVTQSPTHLIKTRGQQVTLRCSPISGHKSVSWYQQVLGQGPQFIFQYYEKEERGRGNFPDRFSARQFPNYSSELNVNALLLGDSALYLCASSRRVPATGELFFGEGSRLTVL.

This clonotype has only a few counts. This rearrangement joins TRBV12-3 or TRBV12-4 to TRBJ2-7, with D maybe TRBD1 (5 bases). The V end lost 5 bases, the J end lost 1 base, and 6 bases lay between the germline ends. The CDR3 extends over 12 amino acids. The CDR3: CASSRGSYEQYV. The CDR3 region has the DNA TGTGCCAGCAGTAGGGGATCCTACGAGCAGTACGTC.

The chain couples TRBV6-2 or TRBV6-3 to TRBJ1-1, with 7 bases aligning to TRBD1. Germline CDR1 MNHEY, CDR2 SVGEGT. This CDR3 is 14 amino acids long. Trimming at V came to 6 bases and at J to 4 bases, leaving 8 bases not matched to a gene. CDR3 nucleotide sequence: TGTGCCAGCAGAGAACCGGGACAGATCACTGAAGCTTTCTTT. Encoded protein: CASREPGQITEAFF.

The J gene is TRBJ1-1, the V gene TRBV7-9, with 7 bases lining up with TRBD1. CDR3 length: 13 amino acids. The junction had 8 bases not matched to a gene; V was cut back by 5 bases and J by 8 bases. Germline-derived CDR1 and CDR2 are SEHNR and FQNEAQ (reference sequence). The DNA of the CDR3 is TGTGCCAGCAGCAGCGACAGGGACCAAGAAGCTTTCTTT. This encodes CASSSDRDQEAFF.

This clonotype came up many times. The rearrangement joins TRBV12-3 or TRBV12-4 to TRBJ1-6; 9 positions agree with TRBD1. V gave up 5 bases and J gave up 6 bases; unmatched junction bases: 14. This CDR3 comprises 18 residues. CDR3 bases: TGTGCCAGCAGTCTGGGGGGACAGGGCCTAAGGGGTAATTCACCCCTCCACTTT. Protein product: CASSLGGQGLRGNSPLHF.